What follows are 22 T cell receptor beta chains derived from one specimen sequenced in a study of T cells in women clearing cervical HPV infection. Repertoires were generated with immunoSEQ multiplex PCR, while TCRdb's copy carries only in-frame clones and drops some. The table lists tens of thousands of clones. The sequencing sample was made of blood buffy coat. These receptors all come from a woman between 18 and 70 years old with a cervical HPV16 infection that either progressed to CIN3+ or cleared (not recorded which).

About this clone: The read terminates 3 residues ahead of where the CDR3 ends, so the germline J gene completes it. The J gene is TRBJ1-6, the V gene TRBV19; 8 bases line up with TRBD1. Trimming removed 7 bases from V and 8 bases from J; junction bases left unmatched: 19. The CDR3 totals 18 residues. Germline V lookup: CDR1 LNHDA, CDR2 SQIVND (reference sequence). The CDR3 bases that were read are TGTGCCAGTATCACCTCTATAGGGGCGGCAGGGGGCGATTCACCC. It codes for CASITSIGAAGGDSP. The CDR3, in full, reads CASITSIGAAGGDSPLHF.

Note on this clone: The read ends 3 residues shy of where the CDR3 ends; the end is completed using the germline J gene. This chain connects TRBV5-6 to TRBJ2-5; D may be TRBD1 (5 bases). The germline V gene has CDR1 SGHDT and CDR2 YYEEEE. This CDR3 spans 15 amino acids. The germline V and J ends were trimmed by 0 bases and 2 bases, with 11 bases remaining between them. CDR3 bases read: TGTGCCAGCAGCTTGGTCTCAGGGAATCAAGAGACC. It translates to CASSLVSGNQET. The whole CDR3 region reads CASSLVSGNQETQYF.

Note on this clone: The read is 3 residues too short to cover the CDR3 end, so that end is filled in from the germline J gene. This chain uses TRBV6-1 with TRBJ2-3; no clear D. The CDR3 is 13 residues long. Deletions cut 3 bases from V and 6 bases from J, with 10 bases between. CDR1 and CDR2 (germline): MNHNS, SASEGT. CDR3 residues: CASSDRRVDTQYF. The sequenced CDR3 bases are TGTGCCAGCAGTGATCGTAGGGTGGATACG.

A remark on this clone: The CDR3 end is not reached by the read, which stops 3 residues before it; the germline J gene fills it in. The V gene is TRBV28, the J gene TRBJ1-5, with a possible D match to TRBD1 (6 bases). The CDR3 consists of 15 residues. Looked up from germline, CDR1 is MDHEN and CDR2 is SYDVKM. Trimming removed 5 bases from V and 3 bases from J, with 14 bases in between. The sequenced CDR3 bases are TGTGCCAGCAGTCCCCCACAGGGCTACAATCAGCCC. It codes for CASSPPQGYNQP. The complete CDR3 reads CASSPPQGYNQPQHF.

This clone counts as medium-sized (0.01 to 0.1%) by frequency. The CDR3 end falls 3 residues outside the read, so it is completed with the germline J gene. The J gene is TRBJ2-3, the V gene TRBV20-1; 9 positions match TRBD2. Germline values: CDR1 DFQATT, CDR2 SNEGSKA (reference sequence). V was pared by 8 bases and J by 5 bases, with 14 bases of the junction left unmatched. This CDR3 comprises 15 residues. The CDR3 is CSTFPAGGPGDTQYF. Partial CDR3 DNA: TGCAGTACTTTCCCGGCGGGAGGGCCGGGAGATACG.

A word on this clone: The read finishes 3 residues shy of the CDR3 end, and the germline J gene is used to complete it. This chain links TRBV13 with TRBJ1-2; a weak D match, TRBD1 (6 bases). The CDR3 sequence is 14 residues long. Trimming removed 4 bases at V and 5 bases at J, with 14 bases between. Germline values: CDR1 PRHDT, CDR2 FYEKMQ (reference sequence). Here the CDR3 reads CASSSTNQGYGYTF. CDR3 DNA, as far as it was read: TGTGCCAGCAGCTCGACTAATCAGGGGTATGGC.

Details on this clone: The read is 3 residues too short to cover the CDR3 end, so that end is filled in from the germline J gene. The V call is TRBV20-1, the J call TRBJ1-2; maybe TRBD1 (6 bases). The CDR3 contains 15 residues. Germline CDR1 and CDR2: DFQATT and SNEGSKA (reference sequence). CDR3 DNA (partial): TGCAGTGCTAGTCCCAGGGGTCGAGGCACAGATACC. Translation: CSASPRGRGTDT. In full, the CDR3 reads CSASPRGRGTDTYTF.

Of note for this clone: Read data end 3 residues before the CDR3 end; the end is taken from the germline J gene. This rearrangement joins TRBV29-1 to TRBJ2-5; no reliable D call. V lost 1 base and J 1 base, leaving 7 bases between the germline ends. Germline assignment: CDR1 SQVTM and CDR2 ANQGSEA. This CDR3 region has 13 residues. CDR3 bases read: TGCAGCGTTGAAGGGCAGTTCCAAGAGACC. Translated: CSVEGQFQET. The full CDR3 is CSVEGQFQETQYF. Based on the CDR3 plus reference TRBV29-1 and TRBJ2-5, the full variable domain is SAVISQKPSRDICQRGTSLTIQCQVDSQVTMMFWYRQQPGQSLTLIATANQGSEATYESGFVIDKFPISRPNLTFSTLTVSNMSPEDSSIYLCSVEGQFQETQYFGPGTRLLVL.

As regards this clone: The read terminates 3 residues ahead of where the CDR3 ends, so the germline J gene completes it. The chain uses TRBV19 and TRBJ1-4; D remains unclear. Germline V gives CDR1 LNHDA, CDR2 SQIVND (reference sequence). Trimming left V 3 bases short and J 0 bases short, with 8 bases between. The CDR3 is 15 amino acids. The CDR3 sequence: CASSMYTATNEKLFF. The part of the CDR3 DNA that was read is TGTGCCAGTAGTATGTACACAGCAACTAATGAAAAA.

As for this clone: The CDR3 end is not reached by the read, which stops 3 residues before it; the germline J gene fills it in. This chain joins TRBV20-1 and TRBJ2-2; TRBD1 might be the D (5 bases). CDR3 length equals 15 residues. Germline CDR1 DFQATT, CDR2 SNEGSKA (reference sequence). The V end lost 6 bases, the J end lost 7 bases, and 21 bases lay between the germline ends. CDR3 bases read: TGCAGTGCCGCTCGTGAAAGGGGTCTCGGCGGGGAG. It encodes CSAARERGLGGE. The full CDR3 protein is CSAARERGLGGELFF.

Comment on this clone: The read comes to an end 3 residues before the CDR3 does, leaving the germline J gene to fill in the end. The chain carries TRBV5-6 and TRBJ2-7, with a possible D match to TRBD1 (8 bases). CDR1 and CDR2 from the germline V gene are SGHDT and YYEEEE. V was cut by 2 bases and J by 4 bases, with 10 bases left in between. The CDR3 is 13 residues long. Incomplete CDR3 DNA: TGTGCCAGCAGCTTACAGGGGGGGTACGAG. It codes for CASSLQGGYE. The entire CDR3 protein reads CASSLQGGYEQYF.

Note on this clone: The read falls 3 residues short of the CDR3 end, and the missing part is taken from the germline J gene. This chain connects TRBV19 to TRBJ1-1; no definite D call. Germline CDR1 is LNHDA and CDR2 is SQIVND (reference sequence). This CDR3 region has 16 residues. V lost 4 bases to trimming and J lost 0 bases, with 15 bases between them. CDR3 sequence reads: CASSTGSKRMNTEAFF. CDR3 DNA (partial): TGTGCCAGTAGTACGGGGTCAAAACGGATGAACACTGAA.

Comments on this clone: Read sequence stops 3 residues before the CDR3 end, and the germline J gene provides the missing end. This sequence joins TRBV18 and TRBJ1-1; 9 bases fit TRBD1. The CDR3 covers 17 residues. Germline CDR1 and CDR2: KGHSH and LQKENI. CDR3 protein: CASSPLLGQGIQETAFF. Partial CDR3 DNA: TGTGCCAGCTCACCTCTCCTGGGACAGGGAATTCAAGAGACA. The variable domain in full, with the rest retrieved from reference TRBV18 and TRBJ1-1, is NAGVMQNPRHLVRRRGQEARLRCSPMKGHSHVYWYRQLPEEGLKFMVYLQKENIIDESGMPKERFSAEFPKEGPSILRIQQVVRGDSAAYFCASSPLLGQGIQETAFFGQGTRLTVV.

As for this clone: The read finishes 3 residues shy of the CDR3 end, and the germline J gene is used to complete it. V and J are TRBV19 and TRBJ1-2; 7 bases are shared with TRBD1. Germline V gives CDR1 LNHDA, CDR2 SQIVND (reference sequence). There are 13 residues in the CDR3. V shed 5 bases and J 5 bases; nucleotides not matched to a gene: 5. CDR3 sequence reads: CASSEGAWYGYTF. The covered CDR3 bases are TGTGCCAGTAGTGAGGGGGCATGGTATGGC.

Remarks on this clone: The read terminates 3 residues before the CDR3 end, so the remaining end is supplied by the germline J gene. V gene TRBV11-3 combines with J gene TRBJ1-1; 7 bases are shared with TRBD1. CDR1 and CDR2 (germline): SGHNT, YENEEA. V gave up 3 bases and J gave up 2 bases; unmatched junction bases: 3. The CDR3 has 14 residues. The covered CDR3 bases are TGTGCCAGCAGCTTCACAGGGGCTAACACTGAA. Residues: CASSFTGANTE. The whole CDR3 protein is CASSFTGANTEAFF. Together with reference TRBV11-3 and TRBJ1-1, the CDR3 gives the full variable domain: EAGVVQSPRYKIIEKKQPVAFWCNPISGHNTLYWYLQNLGQGPELLIRYENEEAVDDSQLPKDRFSAERLKGVDSTLKIQPAELGDSAVYLCASSFTGANTEAFFGQGTRLTVV.

Concerning this clone itself: The observed sequence ends 3 residues before the CDR3 terminus, with the missing tail filled in from the germline J gene. The chain combines TRBV19 with TRBJ2-3, with 7 nucleotides matching TRBD1. The CDR3 is 14 amino acids. Germline CDR1 LNHDA, CDR2 SQIVND (reference sequence). The CDR3 DNA, read in part, is TGTGCCAGTAGTAGACAGGGAACTCAAGAGACG. Translated: CASSRQGTQET. In full, the CDR3 reads CASSRQGTQETQYF.

Concerning this clone: The observed sequence ends 3 residues before the CDR3 terminus, with the missing tail filled in from the germline J gene. The genes are TRBV11-3 and TRBJ1-3, with no clear D. CDR3 length: 12 amino acids. CDR1 and CDR2 (germline): SGHNT, YENEEA. V shed 5 bases and J shed 2 bases, with 4 bases lying between them. The CDR3 DNA, read in part, is TGTGCCAGCAGCCAGACTGGAAACACC. Protein sequence: CASSQTGNT. The whole CDR3 sequence reads CASSQTGNTIYF.

Regarding this clone: Read sequence stops 3 residues before the CDR3 end, and the germline J gene provides the missing end. The chain has TRBV7-6 and TRBJ2-1, with D hard to call. Germline CDR1 is SGHVS and CDR2 is FNYEAQ. The ends were cut back, 4 bases at V and 7 bases at J, with 23 bases in the middle. The CDR3 is 17 amino acids. The DNA read from the CDR3 is TGTGCCAGCAGCTCATACCTGACTCGCGAGGTTGGTAATGAG. Residues: CASSSYLTREVGNE. The complete CDR3 sequence is CASSSYLTREVGNEQFF. The whole variable domain, filled in from reference TRBV7-6 and TRBJ2-1, reads GAGVSQSPRYKVTKRGQDVALRCDPISGHVSLYWYRQALGQGPEFLTYFNYEAQQDKSGLPNDRFSAERPEGSISTLTIQRTEQRDSAMYRCASSSYLTREVGNEQFFGPGTRLTVL.

Notes on this clone: With the read ending 3 residues before the CDR3 end, the germline J gene is used to fill in that end. J is TRBJ1-1 and V is TRBV2; D is unclear. The V end was cut by 5 bases, the J end by 1 base, with 17 bases between. Germline CDR1 SNHLY, CDR2 FYNNEI. The CDR3 sequence is 16 residues long. CDR3 sequence: CASSPKRQVRNTEAFF. The CDR3 DNA, read in part, is TGTGCCAGCAGTCCAAAAAGGCAGGTTAGGAACACTGAA.

A word on this clone: The read terminates 3 residues ahead of where the CDR3 ends, so the germline J gene completes it. The chain has TRBV6-2 or TRBV6-3 and TRBJ2-7, with 7 bases matching TRBD1. The germline gives CDR1 MNHEY, CDR2 SVGEGT. V shed 2 bases, J shed 2 bases, and the junction held 6 bases outside the gene matches. This CDR3 comprises 15 residues. Incomplete CDR3 DNA: TGTGCCAGCAGTTACGGGGGCAGGGGGACCTACGAG. Amino acids: CASSYGGRGTYE. The CDR3 in its entirety is CASSYGGRGTYEQYF.

The part of the CDR3 DNA that was read is TGTGCCAGCAGCTTAGGTCGGGACTACTACGAG. It codes for CASSLGRDYYE. The complete CDR3 sequence is CASSLGRDYYEQYF. The rearrangement uses TRBV7-2 and TRBJ2-7; 7 bases line up with TRBD2. The observed sequence ends 3 residues before the CDR3 terminus, with the missing tail filled in from the germline J gene. The V gene's germline CDR1 is SGHTA and CDR2 FQGNSA. This CDR3 spans 14 amino acids. V was clipped by 1 base and J by 3 bases; unmatched bases: 3.

A remark on this clone: The CDR3 is cut off 3 residues early in the read; its end comes from the germline J gene. This chain uses TRBV5-6 with TRBJ2-7, with D possibly matching TRBD2 (7 bases). CDR1 and CDR2 from the germline V gene are SGHDT and YYEEEE. The V and J ends lost 6 bases and 2 bases respectively, with 12 bases between them. The CDR3 runs 13 residues. The sequenced part of the CDR3 DNA is TGTGCCAGCACCAACGGGGGGCCCTACGAG. Protein product: CASTNGGPYE. The whole CDR3 sequence is CASTNGGPYEQYF. Combining the CDR3 with reference TRBV5-6 and TRBJ2-7 gives the whole variable domain DAGVTQSPTHLIKTRGQQVTLRCSPKSGHDTVSWYQQALGQGPQFIFQYYEEEERQRGNFPDRFSGHQFPNYSSELNVNALLLGDSALYLCASTNGGPYEQYFGPGTRLTVT.